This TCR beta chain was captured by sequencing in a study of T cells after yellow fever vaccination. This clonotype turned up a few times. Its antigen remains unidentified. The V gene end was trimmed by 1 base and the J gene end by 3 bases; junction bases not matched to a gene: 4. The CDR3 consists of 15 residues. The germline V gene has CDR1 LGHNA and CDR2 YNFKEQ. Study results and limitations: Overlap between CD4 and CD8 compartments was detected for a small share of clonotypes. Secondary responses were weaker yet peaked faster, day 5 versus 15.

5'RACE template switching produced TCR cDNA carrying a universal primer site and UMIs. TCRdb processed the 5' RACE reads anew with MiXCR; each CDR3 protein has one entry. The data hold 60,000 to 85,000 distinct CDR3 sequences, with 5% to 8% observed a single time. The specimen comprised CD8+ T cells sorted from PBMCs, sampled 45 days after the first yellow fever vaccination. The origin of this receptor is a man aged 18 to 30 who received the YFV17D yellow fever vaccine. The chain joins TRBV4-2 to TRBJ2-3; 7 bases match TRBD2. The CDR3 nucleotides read TGTGCCAGCAGCCAAGGTGCGGGGGATACAGATACGCAGTATTTT. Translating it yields CASSQGAGDTDTQYF.